This T cell receptor beta chain is drawn from a study of T cell repertoires in cytomegalovirus infection. In the study overall: HLA-B-restricted CMV epitopes that are well studied, plus recently identified HLA-C-restricted ones, were used by the study. Both CMV infection and a matching HLA type were indicated by public TCR beta signatures. Study-wide results and caveats: Based on cumulative public TCR beta family frequency, carriers of CMV plus the relevant HLA were identified. In two of eight donors, the top clonotype was HLA-C-restricted CMV-specific.

The CDR3 consists of 15 residues. The germline V and J ends were trimmed by 0 bases and 6 bases, with 14 bases remaining between them. TCRdb re-analysed the reads in MiXCR, keeping a single row per CDR3 protein. In the table there are 250,000 to 300,000 distinct CDR3 sequences, less than 25% of which are singletons. Notes on this clonotype: What it recognizes is unknown.

The receptor was derived from a human donor in good health (CMV status not recorded). Some clones in this sample may be carry-over from other donors' samples. The J gene is TRBJ1-2, the V gene TRBV12-3 or TRBV12-4; no clear D gene. This specimen consisted of cultured PBMCs, obtained from culture after CMV antigen stimulation. CDR3 protein: CASSLAHGGPDGYTF. Written as DNA, the CDR3 is TGTGCCAGCAGTTTAGCGCACGGCGGCCCCGATGGCTACACCTTC.